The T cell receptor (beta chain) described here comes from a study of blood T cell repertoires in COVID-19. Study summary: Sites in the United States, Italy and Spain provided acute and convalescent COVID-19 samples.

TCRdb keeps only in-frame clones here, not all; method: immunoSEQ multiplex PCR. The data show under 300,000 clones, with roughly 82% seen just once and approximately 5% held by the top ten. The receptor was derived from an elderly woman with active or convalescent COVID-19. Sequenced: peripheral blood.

The CDR3 protein is CASSLRLAAYQETQYF. The CDR3 nucleotides read TGTGCCAGCAGCCTTAGACTAGCGGCGTACCAAGAGACCCAGTACTTC. The chain has TRBV3-1 (or the pseudogene TRBV3-2) and TRBJ2-5, with 9 bases aligning to TRBD2. Germline CDR1 reads LGHDT; CDR2 reads YNNKEL (reference sequence). This CDR3 region has 16 residues. Germline trimming cut 4 bases from V and 0 bases from J; bases unmatched to any gene: 6.